These 13 T cell receptor beta chains originate from one sample sequenced in a study of T cell responses to AZD1222 COVID-19 vaccine. This table comes from immunoSEQ multiplex PCR, and its TCRdb copy is limited to in-frame clones, with some not included. This sample has roughly 90,000 clones; 80% to 90% occur once, and the top ten carry roughly 2.4%. This material consisted of peripheral blood, taken 28 days after the second AZD1222 dose. The receptors stem from an adult who received the AZD1222 COVID-19 vaccine.

The V call is TRBV5-5, the J call TRBJ1-3; 7 bases match TRBD1. V lost 0 bases to trimming and J lost 4 bases; unmatched junction nucleotides: 7. The CDR3 runs 16 residues. CDR1 and CDR2 (germline): SGHKS, YYEKEE (reference sequence). The CDR3 DNA reads as TGTGCCAGCAGCTTGGAGGAGGGGGCGCGAGGAAACACCATATATTTT. Translating gives CASSLEEGARGNTIYF.

The V gene is TRBV30, the J gene TRBJ1-5; TRBD1 might be the D (5 bases). Trimming took off 2 bases at V and 7 bases at J, with 18 bases between the two ends. CDR3 length: 15 residues. The germline CDR1 and CDR2 sequences are GTSNPN and SVGIG (reference sequence). The CDR3 coding sequence is TGTGCCTGGAGTACCAAAACAGGTGAAAGGCAGCCCCAGCATTTT. This encodes CAWSTKTGERQPQHF.

V usage is TRBV19 and J usage is TRBJ1-5, with TRBD1 matching 9 bases. There are 16 residues in the CDR3. The V gene's germline CDR1 is LNHDA and CDR2 SQIVND (reference sequence). Germline trimming cut 6 bases from V and 5 bases from J; bases unmatched to any gene: 11. In DNA form, the CDR3 reads TGTGCCAGTAGCACAGGGGGCGCATTGGGGGATCAGCCCCAGCATTTT. As protein: CASSTGGALGDQPQHF.

V gene TRBV14 combines with J gene TRBJ1-6, with no clear D. Trimming removed 0 bases from V and 6 bases from J, with 12 bases in between. Germline CDR1 reads SGHDN; CDR2 reads FVKESK. CDR3 length equals 16 residues. CDR3 residues: CASSQDQRGANSPLHF. The CDR3 region has the DNA TGTGCCAGCAGCCAAGATCAGCGGGGTGCTAATTCACCCCTCCACTTT.

This clone occurred a few times. A much larger clone lies a single base off, so this may be a read error. This sample also contains other DNA sequences that code for the same CDR3. The V and J genes are TRBV6-4 and TRBJ2-2; unclear D gene. The CDR3 consists of 13 residues. Germline CDR1 MRHNA, CDR2 SNTAGT. V was pared by 2 bases and J by 3 bases, with 4 bases between. The CDR3 loop is CASSDRDTGELFF. The DNA of the CDR3 is TGTGCCAGCAGTGACAGGGACACCGGGGAGCTGTTTTTT.

V is TRBV2 and J is TRBJ2-6; D is uncertain. This CDR3 region has 16 residues. Germline values: CDR1 SNHLY, CDR2 FYNNEI. V gave up 7 bases and J gave up 0 bases, with 13 bases separating them. CDR3: CASTFPILSGANVLTF. DNA of the CDR3: TGTGCCAGCACCTTTCCCATCCTCTCTGGGGCCAACGTCCTGACTTTC.

The chain uses TRBV18 and TRBJ1-1; TRBD1 aligns across 7 bases. Germline assignment: CDR1 KGHSH and CDR2 LQKENI. CDR3 length: 16 residues. The V gene end was trimmed by 0 bases and the J gene end by 1 base; junction bases not matched to a gene: 5. The CDR3, as DNA: TGTGCCAGCTCACCACCGGGCAGGGGGGAGAACACTGAAGCTTTCTTT. This encodes CASSPPGRGENTEAFF.

The chain employs TRBV11-2 and TRBJ1-5; D is unresolved. This CDR3 comprises 12 residues. The V gene's germline CDR1 is SGHAT and CDR2 FQNNGV. V was shortened by 4 bases and J by 6 bases, with 7 bases between the two germline ends. The CDR3 spells CASSSNGQPQHF. The CDR3 coding sequence is TGTGCCAGCAGCTCGAACGGTCAGCCCCAGCATTTT.

This clone was picked up a small number of times. The rearrangement joins TRBV12-5 to TRBJ2-1; no reliable D call. Germline V gives CDR1 LGHNT, CDR2 FRNRAP. CDR3 length equals 14 residues. The ends were cut back, 4 bases at V and 8 bases at J, with 15 bases in the middle. CDR3 sequence reads: CASGSRPLSDEQFF. CDR3 coding DNA: TGTGCTAGTGGTTCCCGGCCCCTATCGGATGAGCAGTTCTTC.

V usage is TRBV6-5 and J usage is TRBJ2-7; TRBD2 matches 7 bases. The junction had 9 bases not matched to a gene; V was cut back by 11 bases and J by 2 bases. Germline lookup yields CDR1 MNHEY and CDR2 SVGAGI. The CDR3 has 13 amino acids. The CDR3 spells CAGGRGPPYEQYF. The CDR3 DNA reads as TGTGCCGGAGGGAGGGGACCCCCCTACGAGCAGTACTTC.

DNA for the CDR3: TGTGCCAGCAACTCTCGGGGTTACAATGAGCAGTTCTTC. Its translation: CASNSRGYNEQFF. The rearrangement joins TRBV28 to TRBJ2-1; maybe TRBD2 (5 bases). CDR3 size: 13 residues. Trimming pared 7 bases from V and 4 bases from J, leaving 11 bases between. Germline V gives CDR1 MDHEN, CDR2 SYDVKM.

The rearrangement joins TRBV4-3 to TRBJ1-4; TRBD1 matches 8 bases. CDR1 is LGHNA, CDR2 YSLEER, per germline. The CDR3 runs 19 residues. The V gene end was trimmed by 0 bases and the J gene end by 8 bases; junction bases not matched to a gene: 17. The CDR3 DNA follows: TGCGCCAGCAGCCAAGATCGGCGGGAGGCAGGGGGCGAAAACGAAAAACTGTTTTTT. Translated: CASSQDRREAGGENEKLFF.

The chain is built from TRBV3-1 (or the pseudogene TRBV3-2) and TRBJ1-3; 9 bases are a match to TRBD1. Germline V lookup: CDR1 LGHDT, CDR2 YNNKEL (reference sequence). The trim removed 1 base at V and 8 bases at J, leaving 6 bases unmatched. CDR3 length: 15 residues. CDR3 sequence reads: CASSQVGTGKDTIYF. The CDR3 coding sequence is TGTGCCAGCAGCCAAGTCGGGACAGGGAAAGACACCATATATTTT.